The table lists the clone carrying this T cell receptor (beta chain) with a few counts. Seattle enrolled patients during active infection and tracked them longitudinally. How the authors handled the data: Amplification of reference gene primers was used by the study to estimate nucleated cell counts. The assay was immunoSEQ multiplex PCR, and TCRdb's table has in-frame clones only and misses some. For V, J and clone size, that table is used; D and trimming come from the DNA. Of some 49,000 clones in the sample, around 81% were seen once. These data belong to a study of blood T cell repertoires in COVID-19. Study in general: The United States, Italy and Spain supplied acute and convalescent COVID-19 samples. In each case, the material was cDNA or gDNA derived from T cells, B-cell-depleted T cells, or PBMCs.

CDR1 and CDR2 (germline): MNHNY, SVGAGI (reference sequence). The CDR3 sequence is 16 residues long. V dropped 6 bases and J dropped 6; count of bases not matched to a gene: 14. This TCR derives from a woman at least 80 years old with COVID-19, enrolled during active disease. This chain connects TRBV6-6 to TRBJ1-5, with TRBD1 matching over 7 bases. The specimen was peripheral blood. The CDR3 reads CASRGKTGPWTQPQHF. The CDR3 region has the DNA TGTGCCAGCAGGGGAAAGACAGGGCCCTGGACTCAGCCCCAGCATTTT.